This entry lists 16 T cell receptor beta chains sequenced from one sample in a study of cytomegalovirus exposure and HLA in healthy donors (dated by TCRdb to about 2017). Library creation used the immunoSEQ multiplex PCR assay. For the multiplex PCR, a mixture combining 60 forward primers for TCR Vbeta segments and 13 reverse primers for TCR Jbeta segments was used. The immuneACCESS repertoire file appears here via TCRdb, limited to in-frame rearrangements. These files lack a portion of the clones; in checked studies, under half of the deficit traces to unresolved V genes, and the cause of the others is not known. The sample has 94,000 or so clones on record, over 70% of them singletons. The ten largest clones add up to approximately 7.8% of the sample. The sample comprised PBMCs. These TCRs come from a man aged 55-75 years in good health and CMV-seronegative.

In nucleotides, the CDR3 is TGCGCCAGCAGCTTGAGTTCGGGAGGGTACGAGCAGTACTTC. Residues: CASSLSSGGYEQYF. The chain joins TRBV5-1 to TRBJ2-7, with TRBD2 matching over 8 bases. V shed 1 base and J 4 bases; nucleotides not matched to a gene: 4. CDR3 length equals 14 residues. Germline V gives CDR1 SGHRS, CDR2 YFSETQ.

The chain carries TRBV30 and TRBJ1-6; no clear D. From germline, CDR1 is GTSNPN and CDR2 SVGIG (reference sequence). V lost 0 bases, J lost 8 bases, and 11 bases lay in between. This CDR3 is 14 amino acids long. The CDR3 sequence: CAWSVGRLDSPLHF. The CDR3 DNA is TGTGCCTGGAGTGTCGGCAGGTTAGATTCACCCCTCCACTTT.

This sequence joins TRBV9 and TRBJ2-3, with D uncertain. Trimming removed 0 bases at V and 1 base at J, with 9 bases between. The germline gives CDR1 SGDLS, CDR2 YYNGEE. The CDR3 has 15 amino acids. The CDR3 reads CASSVDPIGTDTQYF. The DNA of the CDR3 is TGTGCCAGCAGCGTAGACCCGATAGGCACAGATACGCAGTATTTT.

This clone was found once. The chain couples TRBV7-9 to TRBJ1-4, with 8 bases identical to TRBD1. CDR1 SEHNR and CDR2 FQNEAQ come from the germline V gene (reference sequence). The CDR3 is 15 residues long. V shed 3 bases, J shed 7 bases, and the junction held 7 bases outside the gene matches. CDR3 DNA sequence: TGTGCCAGCAGCTTTTACGCCGGGACAGGTGAAAAACTGTTTTTT. This sequence encodes CASSFYAGTGEKLFF.

This chain connects TRBV28 to TRBJ2-5, with 7 bases identical to TRBD1. The DNA end is more similar to TRBJ2-7, so the J call may be wrong. Germline V gene data show CDR1 as MDHEN and CDR2 as SYDVKM. This CDR3 has 14 residues. The CDR3 loop is CASSLDRVSNEQYF. The CDR3 nucleotides read TGTGCCAGCAGCCTCGACAGGGTAAGCAACGAGCAGTACTTC.

This clone was found once. V and J are TRBV19 and TRBJ1-1; 7 bases map to TRBD1. The germline V gene encodes CDR1 LNHDA and CDR2 SQIVND (reference sequence). V gave up 9 bases and J gave up 2 bases; unmatched junction bases: 15. CDR3 size: 16 residues. In nucleotides, the CDR3 is TGTGCCAGCGCAAGCCCGCCGGGACAGTATAACACTGAAGCTTTCTTT. Amino acid sequence: CASASPPGQYNTEAFF.

This sequence joins TRBV14 and TRBJ1-3; no clear D gene. The germline V and J ends were trimmed by 0 bases and 8 bases, with 23 bases remaining between them. Germline CDR1 SGHDN, CDR2 FVKESK. This CDR3 contains 18 residues. CDR3 amino acids: CASSQDLRDTTSTDTIYF. As DNA, the CDR3 is TGTGCCAGCAGCCAAGATTTGAGAGACACAACATCGACGGACACCATATATTTT.

This clone showed up just a few times. V and J are TRBV6-6 and TRBJ2-7, with D perhaps matching TRBD1 (6 bases). V was shortened by 6 bases and J by 6 bases, with 12 bases between the two germline ends. The germline gives CDR1 MNHNY, CDR2 SVGAGI (reference sequence). The CDR3 extends over 12 amino acids. CDR3 nucleotides: TGTGCCAGCAGATTACAGGGTGCCGAGCAGTACTTC. Its protein product is CASRLQGAEQYF.

The chain has TRBV4-1 and TRBJ1-2; the match to TRBD1 covers 11 bases. V lost 4 bases, J lost 3 bases, and 4 bases stayed unmatched. Germline CDR1 reads MGHRA; CDR2 reads YSYEKL. This CDR3 has 15 residues. CDR3: CASSPGQGADYGYTF. The DNA for the CDR3 is TGCGCCAGCAGCCCCGGACAGGGGGCGGACTATGGCTACACCTTC.

Only a few counts were recorded for this clone. This rearrangement joins TRBV6-6 to TRBJ1-6; D remains unclear. Looked up from germline, CDR1 is MNHNY and CDR2 is SVGAGI (reference sequence). V lost 5 bases, J lost 4 bases, and 9 bases lay in between. The length of the CDR3 is 14 residues. CDR3 region: CASSRSSYNSPLHF. The DNA for the CDR3 is TGTGCCAGCAGTCGGTCCTCTTATAATTCACCCCTCCACTTT.

The chain recombines TRBV5-1 with TRBJ2-1, with 8 bases matching TRBD2. Per germline, CDR1 SGHRS and CDR2 YFSETQ. Losses at the gene ends were 0 bases for V and 0 bases for J; bases not matched to a gene: 5. The length of the CDR3 is 17 residues. CDR3: CASSLVPSGSSYNEQFF. As DNA, the CDR3 is TGCGCCAGCAGCTTGGTTCCCAGCGGGAGCTCCTACAATGAGCAGTTCTTC.

The chain combines TRBV19 with TRBJ1-5; a possible D gene is TRBD1 (5 bases). Germline V gene lookup returns CDR1 LNHDA and CDR2 SQIVND (reference sequence). V shed 10 bases and J shed 0 bases, with 10 bases lying between them. This CDR3 comprises 13 residues. This CDR3 reads CATKQGSNQPQHF. The DNA of the CDR3 is TGTGCCACCAAGCAGGGTAGCAATCAGCCCCAGCATTTT.

The chain combines TRBV15 with TRBJ2-3; the match to TRBD1 covers 7 bases. CDR3 length: 13 amino acids. Germline assignment: CDR1 LNHNV and CDR2 YYDKDF (reference sequence). The V segment lost 0 bases and the J segment 14 bases; nucleotides outside the gene matches: 8. The CDR3 DNA follows: TGTGCCACCAGCAGAGATCAGGGGGACAGTGCGTATTTT. This gives the protein CATSRDQGDSAYF.

The chain uses TRBV9 and TRBJ1-4, with D hard to call. Trimming pared 4 bases from V and 5 bases from J, leaving 15 bases between. This CDR3 has 15 residues. Germline lookup yields CDR1 SGDLS and CDR2 YYNGEE. CDR3 in amino acids: CASSTSGLANEKLFF. CDR3 DNA sequence: TGTGCCAGCAGCACTTCCGGCCTAGCGAATGAAAAACTGTTTTTT.

This clone was observed a handful of times. The chain combines TRBV10-1 with TRBJ1-1, with unresolved D. The CDR3 is 14 residues long. V was cut by 5 bases and J by 2 bases, with 12 bases left in between. Germline-derived CDR1 and CDR2 are WNHNN and SYGVQD (reference sequence). The CDR3 DNA reads as TGCGCCAGCAGTAATAATCAGGTTAACACTGAAGCTTTCTTT. This sequence encodes CASSNNQVNTEAFF.

The chain links TRBV27 to TRBJ1-6; D call uncertain. The CDR3 contains 15 residues. V lost 0 bases and J lost 4, with 7 bases in between. Germline CDR1 reads MNHEY; CDR2 reads SMNVEV (reference sequence). The CDR3 region is CASSLSAEYNSPLHF. The CDR3 DNA reads as TGTGCCAGCAGTTTATCGGCGGAATATAATTCACCCCTCCACTTT.